Below are 28 T cell receptor beta chains sequenced from a single sample in a study of blood T cells in healthy people across ages. Next came a second PCR, run for about 7 to 12 cycles, which used a sample-barcoded 5' primer along with a J-beta primer mix. TCRdb processed the 5' RACE reads anew with MiXCR; each CDR3 protein has one entry. The data hold over 1.5 million distinct CDR3 sequences, with about 50% observed a single time. Material for sequencing was blood. These receptor sequences come from a woman aged 40 to 50 in good health.

The rearrangement joins TRBV5-1 to TRBJ2-1; D not resolved. Germline loops: CDR1 SGHRS, CDR2 YFSETQ. V shed 6 bases and J shed 3 bases, with 10 bases lying between them. This CDR3 has 13 amino acids. The CDR3 DNA reads as TGCGCCAGCACTCTAGATCTCTACAATGAGCAGTTCTTC. Translating gives CASTLDLYNEQFF.

The sample holds one count of this clonotype. J is TRBJ2-3 and V is TRBV6-5, with 10 nucleotides matching TRBD2. The CDR3 length is 14 residues. CDR1 is MNHEY, CDR2 SVGAGI, per germline. V lost 8 bases and J lost 6; bases outside the gene matches: 8. CDR3 in amino acids: CASGPGLAIDTQYF. The CDR3 DNA is TGTGCCAGCGGTCCGGGACTAGCGATTGATACGCAGTATTTT.

This clonotype has ten or more counts. This sequence joins TRBV28 and TRBJ2-1; D unclear. V was shortened by 3 bases and J by 2 bases, with 8 bases between the two germline ends. Germline values: CDR1 MDHEN, CDR2 SYDVKM. This CDR3 region has 14 residues. CDR3 residues: CASSFKPTYNEQFF. The DNA for the CDR3 is TGTGCCAGCAGTTTTAAACCCACCTACAATGAGCAGTTCTTC.

The chain joins TRBV6-5 to TRBJ2-7; no firm D call. Trimming shortened V by 6 bases and J by 4 bases, and 16 bases separated the two germline ends. Germline assignment: CDR1 MNHEY and CDR2 SVGAGI. This CDR3 comprises 14 residues. The CDR3 is CASSGIAALYEQYF. In nucleotides, the CDR3 is TGTGCCAGCAGCGGTATCGCAGCCCTATACGAGCAGTACTTC.

The chain joins TRBV4-2 to TRBJ2-3; D not certain. V shed 1 base and J shed 6 bases, with 14 bases lying between them. This CDR3 region has 15 residues. Germline CDR1 reads LGHNA; CDR2 reads YNFKEQ. The CDR3 DNA follows: TGTGCCAGCAGCCAAGTTCCGCGTCCCCAGGATACGCAGTATTTT. Translated: CASSQVPRPQDTQYF.

The sample holds a few counts of this clonotype. The genes are TRBV18 and TRBJ1-1; TRBD1 might be the D (5 bases). From germline, CDR1 is KGHSH and CDR2 LQKENI. Deletions cut 0 bases from V and 1 base from J, with 9 bases between. The CDR3 is 15 residues long. As DNA, the CDR3 is TGTGCCAGCTCACCACCGGGACTCCGGAACACTGAAGCTTTCTTT. Translation gives CASSPPGLRNTEAFF.

This clonotype was detected only a few times. V and J are TRBV20-1 and TRBJ1-2; tentative D call: TRBD1 (5 bases). This CDR3 spans 15 amino acids. Per germline, CDR1 DFQATT and CDR2 SNEGSKA (reference sequence). V gave up 0 bases and J gave up 0 bases, with 11 bases separating them. The CDR3: CSARDRDSSNYGYTF. The CDR3 DNA follows: TGCAGTGCTAGAGATCGAGACAGCTCTAACTATGGCTACACCTTC.

This chain uses TRBV4-2 with TRBJ2-5; maybe TRBD2 (6 bases). The CDR3 sequence is 15 residues long. Germline V gives CDR1 LGHNA, CDR2 YNFKEQ. Trimming removed 1 base from V and 11 bases from J, with 20 bases in between. The CDR3 nucleotides read TGTGCCAGCAGCCAAGGGGGGGAGTCATCGAATGAGCAGTACTTC. Encoded protein: CASSQGGESSNEQYF.

In its sample, this clonotype was seen a few times. The chain recombines TRBV28 with TRBJ2-1; D is unclear. With 5 bases removed from V and 6 bases from J, the gap between germline ends came to 14 bases. The CDR3 runs to 14 residues. The germline gives CDR1 MDHEN, CDR2 SYDVKM. The chain's CDR3 is CASSPAYNGNEQFF. Here the CDR3 DNA reads TGTGCCAGCAGTCCCGCGTACAACGGCAATGAGCAGTTCTTC.

This clonotype was observed at least ten times. The chain links TRBV10-3 to TRBJ2-7; D is perhaps TRBD1 or TRBD2 (5 bases each). The germline V gene has CDR1 ENHRY and CDR2 SYGVKD. The CDR3 has 15 amino acids. V lost 10 bases and J lost 5, with 24 bases in between. The CDR3 protein is CATHQTPRPGHEQYF. In nucleotides, the CDR3 is TGTGCCACGCACCAGACACCCCGTCCGGGGCACGAGCAGTACTTC.

This chain joins TRBV29-1 and TRBJ1-2; D not resolved. Deletions cut 8 bases from V and 0 bases from J, with 10 bases between. This CDR3 comprises 12 residues. Looked up from germline, CDR1 is SQVTM and CDR2 is ANQGSEA. The DNA of the CDR3 is TGCAGCTCCCGTGGTACTAACTATGGCTACACCTTC. It is translated as CSSRGTNYGYTF.

The chain combines TRBV27 with TRBJ2-1; TRBD1 is a possible D gene (5 bases). CDR1 and CDR2 (germline): MNHEY, SMNVEV (reference sequence). This CDR3 is 15 amino acids long. V shed 1 base and J shed 5 bases, with 12 bases lying between them. The CDR3 loop is CASSLYDSSNNEQFF. The CDR3 DNA is TGTGCCAGCAGTTTATATGACAGCAGTAACAATGAGCAGTTCTTC.

V usage is TRBV12-3 or TRBV12-4 and J usage is TRBJ2-3; TRBD2 matches at 11 bases. With V trimmed by 0 bases and J by 1 base, 12 bases remained unmatched. The CDR3 contains 20 residues. Here the CDR3 reads CASSLAGLAGGRLRTDTQYF. DNA of the CDR3: TGTGCCAGCAGTTTAGCGGGGCTAGCGGGGGGACGCCTGCGCACAGATACGCAGTATTTT.

The genes are TRBV6-1 and TRBJ1-2; no firm D call. Germline V gene data show CDR1 as MNHNS and CDR2 as SASEGT. The CDR3 contains 16 residues. The germline V and J ends were trimmed by 1 base and 4 bases, with 16 bases remaining between them. The CDR3: CASSEVGSPVLYGYTF. The DNA of the CDR3 is TGTGCCAGCAGTGAAGTTGGCAGCCCAGTACTCTATGGCTACACCTTC.

The chain recombines TRBV6-2 or TRBV6-3 with TRBJ2-3, with TRBD1 matching 10 bases. Germline trimming cut 8 bases from V and 3 bases from J; bases unmatched to any gene: 20. The CDR3 is 19 amino acids. From germline, CDR1 is MNHEY and CDR2 SVGEGT. In nucleotides, the CDR3 is TGTGCCAGCGACTTTTTTCCGTACGGACAGGGGGATGGAACAGATACGCAGTATTTT. This encodes CASDFFPYGQGDGTDTQYF.

The chain carries TRBV7-9 and TRBJ1-2; D is unresolved. Germline V gene lookup returns CDR1 SEHNR and CDR2 FQNEAQ (reference sequence). This CDR3 is built from 15 residues. Trimming shortened V by 5 bases and J by 7 bases, and 20 bases separated the two germline ends. This CDR3 is CASSPRETAVGGYTF. The CDR3 bases are TGTGCCAGCAGCCCTCGGGAGACCGCGGTGGGTGGCTACACCTTC.

The chain is built from TRBV6-5 and TRBJ2-1; D tentatively fits TRBD1 or TRBD2 (5 bases each). Germline V gene sequence: CDR1 MNHEY, CDR2 SVGAGI. The CDR3 sequence is 17 residues long. With 2 bases removed from V and 0 bases from J, the gap between germline ends came to 14 bases. The CDR3 reads CASSYERGPSSYNEQFF. DNA for the CDR3: TGTGCCAGCAGTTACGAGAGGGGCCCTAGCTCCTACAATGAGCAGTTCTTC.

This clonotype has more than one count but fewer than ten. This chain links TRBV9 with TRBJ2-7; D remains unclear. This CDR3 contains 14 residues. With 3 bases removed from V and 2 bases from J, the gap between germline ends came to 12 bases. Looked up from germline, CDR1 is SGDLS and CDR2 is YYNGEE. CDR3 bases: TGTGCCAGCAGCGATACAGACCTCGCCTACGAGCAGTACTTC. It codes for CASSDTDLAYEQYF.

The V and J genes are TRBV20-1 and TRBJ1-1; D perhaps matches TRBD1 (6 bases). The CDR3 totals 13 residues. V was shortened by 2 bases and J by 5 bases, with 12 bases between the two germline ends. Germline V CDR1 and CDR2: DFQATT, SNEGSKA (reference sequence). The CDR3 DNA follows: TGCAGTGCTAGACTTAACAGGGTTACTGAAGCTTTCTTT. Translating gives CSARLNRVTEAFF.

The chain recombines TRBV24-1 with TRBJ2-1; tentatively, D is TRBD1 (6 bases). The V end lost 6 bases, the J end lost 7 bases, and 12 bases lay between the germline ends. CDR1 is KGHDR and CDR2 is SFDVKD in the germline V gene. The CDR3 sequence is 13 residues long. The CDR3 here is CATSTLQGNEQFF. The CDR3 nucleotides read TGTGCCACCAGTACGCTTCAGGGGAATGAGCAGTTCTTC.

This clonotype was seen more than once but under ten times. The rearrangement joins TRBV20-1 to TRBJ2-5, with D unclear. V lost 2 bases to trimming and J lost 3 bases, with 10 bases between them. CDR1 and CDR2 (germline): DFQATT, SNEGSKA (reference sequence). This CDR3 comprises 13 residues. The CDR3 here is CSARLNLKETQYF. CDR3 in DNA: TGCAGTGCTAGACTCAACTTAAAAGAGACCCAGTACTTC.

This clonotype was picked up a small number of times. The chain joins TRBV28 to TRBJ2-7; D not certain. Trimming stripped 7 bases from V and 2 bases from J, with 15 bases between. CDR1 and CDR2 from the germline V gene are MDHEN and SYDVKM. CDR3 length: 14 amino acids. The CDR3 DNA reads as TGTGCCAGCACCTTCAGTCAGTACACCTACGAGCAGTACTTC. This translates into CASTFSQYTYEQYF. The entire variable domain, with the rest obtained from reference TRBV28 and TRBJ2-7, is as follows: DVKVTQSSRYLVKRTGEKVFLECVQDMDHENMFWYRQDPGLGLRLIYFSYDVKMKEKGDIPEGYSVSREKKERFSLILESASTNQTSMYLCASTFSQYTYEQYFGPGTRLTVT.

This clonotype was counted a few times. The chain combines TRBV7-9 with TRBJ2-3; 8 nucleotides agree with TRBD2. Germline lookup yields CDR1 SEHNR and CDR2 FQNEAQ (reference sequence). There are 16 residues in the CDR3. Trimming removed 8 bases from V and 2 bases from J; junction bases left unmatched: 12. The CDR3 sequence: CASGPPGGPNTDTQYF. CDR3 DNA sequence: TGTGCCAGCGGTCCCCCGGGGGGGCCCAACACAGATACGCAGTATTTT.

The rearrangement joins TRBV27 to TRBJ1-2; D perhaps matches TRBD1 (5 bases). V dropped 1 base and J dropped 4 bases, with 13 bases sitting between them. Germline CDR1 MNHEY, CDR2 SMNVEV (reference sequence). This CDR3 has 15 amino acids. Here the CDR3 reads CASSLFMGTSYGYTF. CDR3 nucleotide sequence: TGTGCCAGCAGTTTATTTATGGGGACCTCCTATGGCTACACCTTC.

The chain combines TRBV29-1 with TRBJ1-5; D perhaps matches TRBD1 (6 bases). There are 13 residues in the CDR3. Looked up from germline, CDR1 is SQVTM and CDR2 is ANQGSEA. V was cut by 3 bases and J by 7 bases, with 13 bases left in between. The CDR3 protein is CSVDSGVGQPQHF. The CDR3 DNA reads as TGCAGCGTTGATTCAGGGGTTGGGCAGCCCCAGCATTTT.

The chain combines TRBV4-3 with TRBJ1-5, with no clear D. The germline gives CDR1 LGHNA, CDR2 YSLEER. The CDR3 totals 15 residues. Between the trimmed V and J ends, which lost 3 bases and 6 bases, there was a span of 15 bases. The DNA for the CDR3 is TGCGCCAGCAGCCATGGCCTGGGAGGTGGTCAGCCCCAGCATTTT. This translates into CASSHGLGGGQPQHF.

The chain has TRBV3-1 and TRBJ2-7; D not resolved. V gave up 4 bases and J gave up 0 bases, with 22 bases separating them. Germline V CDR1 and CDR2: LGHDT, YNNKEL (reference sequence). The CDR3 length is 18 residues. The CDR3 DNA follows: TGTGCCAGCAGCCGGTCCTTGTCCACCCTCGGTCGCTCCTACGAGCAGTACTTC. Translating gives CASSRSLSTLGRSYEQYF.

The rearrangement joins TRBV9 to TRBJ2-3; D is perhaps TRBD2 (6 bases). The CDR3 totals 15 residues. With 2 bases removed from V and 1 base from J, the gap between germline ends came to 11 bases. Germline V gene data show CDR1 as SGDLS and CDR2 as YYNGEE. CDR3 DNA sequence: TGTGCCAGCAGCGTTCGAGCGGGTGGCACAGATACGCAGTATTTT. It is translated as CASSVRAGGTDTQYF.